The rows below give T cell receptor beta chains drawn from one sample of a study of cytomegalovirus exposure and HLA in healthy donors. The method was immunoSEQ multiplex PCR; TCRdb's version includes in-frame clones alone and lacks a portion of them. This table has more than 150,000 clones, roughly 87% appearing once. Input material: PBMCs. All receptors derive from a man aged 50 to 60 in good health and CMV-seronegative. The CDR3 runs from the conserved cysteine through the conserved F or W. A D gene is named only where the DNA matches it firmly. Expanded clones get a size class; other rows say once, few or many, or leave the size out.

J gene: TRBJ2-3; CDR3 length: 16; D gene: TRBD1; clone size: once; V gene: TRBV6-1; CDR3 DNA: TGTGCCAGCAGTGAATTGAGGACAGGGGTCGGTGATACGCAGTATTTT; CDR3 protein: CASSELRTGVGDTQYF
J gene: TRBJ1-2; CDR3 length: 17; D gene: TRBD1; clone size: NA; V gene: TRBV7-2; CDR3 DNA: TGTGCCAGCAACGTGGGTGGGACAGGGTCTGCTACGGTTGGCTACACCTTC; CDR3 protein: CASNVGGTGSATVGYTF
J gene: TRBJ2-7; CDR3 length: 14; D gene: NA; clone size: NA; V gene: TRBV7-8; CDR3 DNA: TGTGCCAGCAGCTTACAGGGTAGCTCCTACGAGCAGTACTTC; CDR3 protein: CASSLQGSSYEQYF
J gene: TRBJ1-5; CDR3 length: 15; D gene: NA; clone size: NA; V gene: TRBV7-2; CDR3 DNA: TGTGCCAGCAGCCTAGGGAGCAGGGCAAATCAGCCCCAGCATTTT; CDR3 protein: CASSLGSRANQPQHF
J gene: TRBJ2-1; CDR3 length: 14; D gene: TRBD1; clone size: NA; V gene: TRBV13; CDR3 DNA: TGTGCCAGCAGCCCCGGACAGGGTAGAGGTGAGCAGTTCTTC; CDR3 protein: CASSPGQGRGEQFF
J gene: TRBJ2-6; CDR3 length: 15; D gene: NA; clone size: NA; V gene: TRBV5-5; CDR3 DNA: TGTGCCAGCAGCTTGCCCCTCTCTGGGGCCAACGTCCTGACTTTC; CDR3 protein: CASSLPLSGANVLTF
J gene: TRBJ2-3; CDR3 length: 15; D gene: NA; clone size: NA; V gene: TRBV7-2; CDR3 DNA: TGTGCCAGCAGCTTCAGGGTTTTAGGCACAGATACGCAGTATTTT; CDR3 protein: CASSFRVLGTDTQYF
J gene: TRBJ2-7; CDR3 length: 13; D gene: TRBD2; clone size: once; V gene: TRBV5-8; CDR3 DNA: TGTGCCAGCAGCTTCCCGGGAGGGGACGAGCAGTACTTC; CDR3 protein: CASSFPGGDEQYF
J gene: TRBJ1-3; CDR3 length: 18; D gene: TRBD1; clone size: NA; V gene: TRBV4-2; CDR3 DNA: TGTGCCAGCAGCCAAGCGGGACAGAAAACTTCCTCTGGAAACACCATATATTTT; CDR3 protein: CASSQAGQKTSSGNTIYF
J gene: TRBJ1-1; CDR3 length: 13; D gene: TRBD1; clone size: NA; V gene: TRBV28; CDR3 DNA: TGTGCCAGCAGTTCGGGACAGGACACTGAAGCTTTCTTT; CDR3 protein: CASSSGQDTEAFF
J gene: TRBJ2-3; CDR3 length: 15; D gene: NA; clone size: NA; V gene: TRBV5-1; CDR3 DNA: TGCGCCAGCAGCTTGGGGGCCGGAGGGGCAGATACGCAGTATTTT; CDR3 protein: CASSLGAGGADTQYF
J gene: TRBJ1-1; CDR3 length: 15; D gene: NA; clone size: NA; V gene: TRBV7-3; CDR3 DNA: TGTGCCAGCAGCTTAGGGGGAGGGTCGAACACTGAAGCTTTCTTT; CDR3 protein: CASSLGGGSNTEAFF
J gene: TRBJ1-1; CDR3 length: 17; D gene: NA; clone size: NA; V gene: TRBV27; CDR3 DNA: TGTGCCAGCAGTGCACAGGGAAGGGGTCGTGGGAACACTGAAGCTTTCTTT; CDR3 protein: CASSAQGRGRGNTEAFF
J gene: TRBJ1-2; CDR3 length: 15; D gene: NA; clone size: NA; V gene: TRBV2; CDR3 DNA: TGTGCCAGCAGTGAAAGGCGGACAGCTAACTATGGCTACACCTTC; CDR3 protein: CASSERRTANYGYTF
J gene: TRBJ2-2; CDR3 length: 15; D gene: TRBD2; clone size: NA; V gene: TRBV19; CDR3 DNA: TGTGCCAGTAGTATGGGACTAGCCAGGACCGGGGAGCTGTTTTTT; CDR3 protein: CASSMGLARTGELFF
J gene: TRBJ2-3; CDR3 length: 16; D gene: TRBD2; clone size: NA; V gene: TRBV18; CDR3 DNA: TGTGCCAGCTCACCAATAGCGGGGGGGCAAACAGATACGCAGTATTTT; CDR3 protein: CASSPIAGGQTDTQYF
J gene: TRBJ2-3; CDR3 length: 16; D gene: NA; clone size: NA; V gene: TRBV29-1; CDR3 DNA: TGCAGCGTTTTAAGCGGATCAAGGGCGGCCACAGATACGCAGTATTTT; CDR3 protein: CSVLSGSRAATDTQYF
J gene: TRBJ1-2; CDR3 length: 13; D gene: NA; clone size: NA; V gene: TRBV14; CDR3 DNA: TGTGCCAGCAGCCGGAGTCCTAACTATGGCTACACCTTC; CDR3 protein: CASSRSPNYGYTF
J gene: TRBJ2-1; CDR3 length: 15; D gene: TRBD2; clone size: once; V gene: TRBV4-2; CDR3 DNA: TGTGCCAGCAGCCGGACTAGCGGGACTTACAATGAGCAGTTCTTC; CDR3 protein: CASSRTSGTYNEQFF
J gene: TRBJ1-5; CDR3 length: 14; D gene: NA; clone size: NA; V gene: TRBV9; CDR3 DNA: TGTGCCAGCAGCGTTATGGCAGAAAATCAGCCCCAGCATTTT; CDR3 protein: CASSVMAENQPQHF
J gene: TRBJ1-2; CDR3 length: 12; D gene: TRBD1; clone size: NA; V gene: TRBV28; CDR3 DNA: TGTGCCACCAATCAGGGGGACTATGGCTACACCTTC; CDR3 protein: CATNQGDYGYTF
J gene: TRBJ2-7; CDR3 length: 12; D gene: NA; clone size: NA; V gene: TRBV25-1; CDR3 DNA: TGTGCCAGCAGTGAGACATTCTACGAGCAGTACTTC; CDR3 protein: CASSETFYEQYF
J gene: TRBJ2-3; CDR3 length: 15; D gene: NA; clone size: NA; V gene: TRBV19; CDR3 DNA: TGTGCCAGTAGTATTATGAGCGGAAGCACAGATACGCAGTATTTT; CDR3 protein: CASSIMSGSTDTQYF
J gene: TRBJ2-7; CDR3 length: 14; D gene: NA; clone size: few; V gene: TRBV4-3; CDR3 DNA: TGCGCCAGCAGCCAACAGGGAGGGGGCTACGAGCAGTACTTC; CDR3 protein: CASSQQGGGYEQYF
J gene: TRBJ1-4; CDR3 length: 15; D gene: TRBD1; clone size: NA; V gene: TRBV9; CDR3 DNA: TGTGCCAGCAGCCCCCGAGACAGGGCTACCGAAAAACTGTTTTTT; CDR3 protein: CASSPRDRATEKLFF
J gene: TRBJ2-7; CDR3 length: 12; D gene: TRBD1; clone size: NA; V gene: TRBV6-6; CDR3 DNA: TGTGCCACCGTAGGACAGGGCTACGAGCAGTACTTC; CDR3 protein: CATVGQGYEQYF
J gene: TRBJ2-2; CDR3 length: 18; D gene: TRBD2; clone size: few; V gene: TRBV7-9; CDR3 DNA: TGTTCCAGCAGCCCTAGACTAGCGGGAGGGCCAGGGACCGGGGAGCTGTTTTTT; CDR3 protein: CSSSPRLAGGPGTGELFF